This T cell receptor beta chain was recorded in a study of shared clonotypes between healthy human individuals. About this clone: The antigen is not known.

Study-wide results and limits: Limitation of the genetic and exposure-history diversity represented came from the few donors.

J lost 4 bases, V lost 5 bases, and 5 bases had no gene match. Per the germline V gene, CDR1 is MNHEY and CDR2 is SMNVEV (reference sequence). CDR3 size: 14 residues. Amplification in unsorted PBMC replicate PCRs started from about 320 ng DNA, which equals about 30,000 T cell genomes. Using ten immunoSEQ deep assay plates, investigators sequenced unsorted PBMC DNA. The protocol was immunoSEQ multiplex PCR, while the TCRdb copy is restricted to in-frame clones and leaves out a portion. The sample lists fewer than 600,000 clones, about four fifths seen once, with under 15% in the top ten. The V gene is TRBV27, the J gene TRBJ1-1; 9 bases agree with TRBD1. Sequencing input: PBMCs. This sequence originates from a woman aged 40 to 50 in good health. Some clones in this sample may be carry-over from other donors' samples. The CDR3 protein is CASSSRDRATEAFF. The CDR3 DNA reads as TGTGCCAGCAGTAGCCGGGACAGGGCCACTGAAGCTTTCTTT.